This T cell receptor beta chain derives from a study of blood T cell repertoires in COVID-19. Overall study context: The origin of the acute and convalescent COVID-19 samples was the United States, Italy and Spain.

Study processing details: Using reference gene primer amplification, nucleated cell counts were estimated. Method: immunoSEQ multiplex PCR; TCRdb's copy keeps in-frame clones and lacks some. D and trimming were read from the DNA, whereas the V and J calls and clone size are those reported in that table. Of about 270,000 clones in the sample, just under 90% were seen once. The CDR3 is made up of 15 amino acids. CDR1 MNHEY and CDR2 SMNVEV come from the germline V gene (reference sequence). The J segment lost 1 base and the V segment lost 6 bases, leaving 4 bases of the junction unmatched. In this sample, this clone turned up once.

This TCR was recovered from a woman aged 30 to 39 with acute COVID-19. Sequences were obtained from PBMCs or T cells enriched from blood (not recorded which). J is TRBJ1-5 and V is TRBV27; the match to TRBD1 covers 9 bases. The CDR3 DNA reads TGTGCCAGCAGGACGGGACAGGGAAGCAATCAGCCCCAGCATTTT. Translation gives CASRTGQGSNQPQHF.